Shown below are 21 T cell receptor beta chains from a single sample sequenced in a study of shared clonotypes between healthy human individuals. Produced via immunoSEQ multiplex PCR; TCRdb's table is partial and in-frame only. The sample carries about 2.4 million clones, approximately 93% recorded once. Specimen: naive CD4+ T cells from PBMCs. The subset is: CD45RA+ positively selected. The receptors stem from a man aged 18 to 35 in good health. Some clones in this sample may be carry-over from other donors' samples.

CDR3 nucleotide sequence: TGTGCCAGCAGCTTCAGCGCTGTAGGGCCTGAAGCTTTCTTT. The encoded protein is CASSFSAVGPEAFF. The chain employs TRBV7-9 and TRBJ1-1; D call uncertain. V was clipped by 3 bases and J by 6 bases, with 14 bases between them. CDR3 length: 14 residues. In germline, CDR1 is SEHNR, CDR2 FQNEAQ (reference sequence).

V is TRBV6-5 and J is TRBJ1-1; 8 nucleotides match TRBD1. Germline-derived CDR1 and CDR2 are MNHEY and SVGAGI. This CDR3 spans 13 amino acids. With V trimmed by 9 bases and J by 0 bases, 3 bases remained unmatched. Written as DNA, the CDR3 is TGTGCCAGTCAGGGGGCGGTGAACACTGAAGCTTTCTTT. Amino acid sequence: CASQGAVNTEAFF.

V usage is TRBV19 and J usage is TRBJ2-5, with TRBD1 identical over 7 bases. Germline values: CDR1 LNHDA, CDR2 SQIVND (reference sequence). V shed 3 bases and J 3 bases; nucleotides not matched to a gene: 7. The CDR3 runs to 15 residues. CDR3 DNA: TGTGCCAGTAGTATCTCCGGGACAGTTGAAGAGACCCAGTACTTC. It specifies CASSISGTVEETQYF.

The chain uses TRBV27 and TRBJ2-1; TRBD2 aligns across 16 bases. Losses at the gene ends were 9 bases for V and 5 bases for J; bases not matched to a gene: 7. The germline V gene encodes CDR1 MNHEY and CDR2 SMNVEV (reference sequence). The CDR3 spans 16 residues. The CDR3 DNA follows: TGTGCCAGTTTGAAGGGACTAGCGGGAGGGGACAATGAGCAGTTCTTC. Protein sequence: CASLKGLAGGDNEQFF.

This sequence joins TRBV2 and TRBJ2-1; the match to TRBD2 covers 7 bases. Germline trimming cut 8 bases from V and 9 bases from J; bases unmatched to any gene: 10. Germline V gene data show CDR1 as SNHLY and CDR2 as FYNNEI. This CDR3 spans 13 amino acids. The CDR3 loop is CASHRGEYGEQFF. CDR3 sequence (DNA): TGTGCCAGCCATCGGGGGGAATATGGTGAGCAGTTCTTC.

The chain recombines TRBV5-1 with TRBJ2-7; 10 bases line up with TRBD1. CDR3 length equals 15 residues. Per germline, CDR1 SGHRS and CDR2 YFSETQ. Unmatched junction bases numbered 13, after V lost 3 bases and J lost 10 bases. The CDR3 nucleotides read TGCGCCAGCAGCTCCCGGGGGGACAGGGGCATTCTCCAGTACTTC. Translation gives CASSSRGDRGILQYF.

This chain joins TRBV7-2 and TRBJ2-1; a possible D gene is TRBD2 (5 bases). This CDR3 region has 14 residues. The germline V gene has CDR1 SGHTA and CDR2 FQGNSA. The V gene lost 3 bases and the J gene lost 6 bases, with 12 bases spanning the gap. As DNA, the CDR3 is TGTGCCAGCAGCTTCCTACTAGTCTCCAATGAGCAGTTCTTC. This sequence encodes CASSFLLVSNEQFF.

This sequence joins TRBV28 and TRBJ2-1; D possibly uses TRBD1 or TRBD2 (6 bases each). V was pared by 2 bases and J by 10 bases, with 21 bases between. The CDR3 sequence is 16 residues long. In germline, CDR1 is MDHEN, CDR2 SYDVKM. This CDR3 reads CASSLRGGTQAQEQFF. The DNA for the CDR3 is TGTGCCAGCAGTTTAAGAGGGGGGACACAAGCCCAGGAGCAGTTCTTC. The full variable domain, with the rest looked up from reference TRBV28 and TRBJ2-1, is DVKVTQSSRYLVKRTGEKVFLECVQDMDHENMFWYRQDPGLGLRLIYFSYDVKMKEKGDIPEGYSVSREKKERFSLILESASTNQTSMYLCASSLRGGTQAQEQFFGPGTRLTVL.

The chain has TRBV16 and TRBJ2-7, with TRBD1 as a possible D gene (6 bases). The V end was cut by 0 bases, the J end by 0 bases, with 12 bases between. Germline CDR1 is KGHSY and CDR2 is FQNENV. The CDR3 totals 16 residues. This chain's CDR3 is CASSQSSTGISYEQYF. The CDR3 DNA reads as TGTGCCAGCAGCCAATCGAGCACAGGGATCTCCTACGAGCAGTACTTC.

The rearrangement uses TRBV27 and TRBJ2-5; TRBD1 agrees at 9 bases. Matching the DNA end better, TRBJ2-7 makes the J call doubtful. The germline V gene has CDR1 MNHEY and CDR2 SMNVEV (reference sequence). The CDR3 has 17 amino acids. CDR3 DNA: TGTGCCAGTCGACGGACAGGGGCCCCCTCCTTCTCCTACGAGCAGTACTTC. Its protein product is CASRRTGAPSFSYEQYF.

The rearrangement joins TRBV7-8 to TRBJ1-1; D possibly corresponds to TRBD1 (5 bases). The CDR3 sequence is 13 residues long. Germline lookup yields CDR1 SGHVS and CDR2 FQNEAQ. The ends were cut back, 0 bases at V and 7 bases at J, with 9 bases in the middle. The CDR3 sequence: CASSLAGGSEAFF. The CDR3 DNA reads TGTGCCAGCAGCTTAGCGGGGGGAAGTGAAGCTTTCTTT.

The V and J genes are TRBV5-4 and TRBJ2-6; TRBD1 agrees at 8 bases. The CDR3 covers 18 residues. Germline loops: CDR1 SGHNT, CDR2 YYREEE (reference sequence). J gave up 0 bases and V 4 bases, and 9 bases lay outside the gene matches. CDR3 sequence: CASSGRTGPPSGANVLTF. DNA for the CDR3: TGTGCCAGCAGCGGCAGGACAGGGCCTCCCTCTGGGGCCAACGTCCTGACTTTC.

Concerning this clone itself: The sample contains more than one DNA sequence encoding this CDR3. The chain carries TRBV5-1 and TRBJ2-2, with 10 bases aligning to TRBD1. CDR1 and CDR2 from the germline V gene are SGHRS and YFSETQ. The CDR3 is 16 amino acids. J was trimmed by 3 bases and V by 4 bases; bases with no gene match: 6. CDR3 sequence reads: CASSPRTGGYTGELFF. The DNA for the CDR3 is TGCGCCAGCAGCCCTCGGACAGGGGGTTACACCGGGGAGCTGTTTTTT.

With regard to this clone: This specimen includes other DNA sequences encoding the same CDR3. V and J are TRBV19 and TRBJ1-1, with D uncertain. Trimming took off 1 base at V and 3 bases at J, with 9 bases between the two ends. Germline V gene sequence: CDR1 LNHDA, CDR2 SQIVND (reference sequence). CDR3 length: 14 residues. CDR3: CASSIVVRDTEAFF. As DNA, the CDR3 is TGTGCCAGTAGTATAGTTGTCCGGGACACTGAAGCTTTCTTT. Full variable domain (outside the CDR3, taken from reference TRBV19 and TRBJ1-1): DGGITQSPKYLFRKEGQNVTLSCEQNLNHDAMYWYRQDPGQGLRLIYYSQIVNDFQKGDIAEGYSVSREKKESFPLTVTSAQKNPTAFYLCASSIVVRDTEAFFGQGTRLTVV.

This sequence joins TRBV19 and TRBJ1-1; possible D gene TRBD1, 5 bases. The CDR3 is 13 residues long. V dropped 6 bases and J dropped 1 base, with 9 bases sitting between them. The germline CDR1 and CDR2 sequences are LNHDA and SQIVND (reference sequence). In nucleotides, the CDR3 is TGTGCCAGTAGGTTTGGGGGGAACACTGAAGCTTTCTTT. Translating it yields CASRFGGNTEAFF. Combining the CDR3 with reference TRBV19 and TRBJ1-1 gives the whole variable domain DGGITQSPKYLFRKEGQNVTLSCEQNLNHDAMYWYRQDPGQGLRLIYYSQIVNDFQKGDIAEGYSVSREKKESFPLTVTSAQKNPTAFYLCASRFGGNTEAFFGQGTRLTVV.

This chain uses TRBV4-2 with TRBJ1-5; 8 bases align to TRBD1. There are 17 residues in the CDR3. V lost 7 bases to trimming and J lost 0 bases; unmatched junction nucleotides: 11. Germline lookup yields CDR1 LGHNA and CDR2 YNFKEQ. The CDR3 region is CASTTGGAEDSNQPQHF. CDR3 bases: TGTGCCAGCACCACAGGGGGGGCAGAAGATAGCAATCAGCCCCAGCATTTT.

The V call is TRBV15, the J call TRBJ2-7; D is possibly TRBD2 (6 bases). Germline CDR1 and CDR2: LNHNV and YYDKDF (reference sequence). The CDR3 sequence is 14 residues long. Between the trimmed V and J ends, which lost 6 bases and 1 base, there was a span of 13 bases. CDR3 sequence reads: CATSIGGRSYEQYF. The CDR3 DNA follows: TGTGCCACCAGTATTGGGGGGAGGTCCTACGAGCAGTACTTC.

Turning to this clone: At the DNA level, this CDR3 is encoded by other sequences in the same sample as well. The V and J genes are TRBV30 and TRBJ2-3; D perhaps matches TRBD1 (5 bases). The V and J ends lost 2 bases and 0 bases respectively, with 9 bases between them. Germline-derived CDR1 and CDR2 are GTSNPN and SVGIG (reference sequence). This CDR3 region has 14 residues. The CDR3 protein is CAWSPGSSTDTQYF. The DNA for the CDR3 is TGTGCCTGGAGTCCAGGGTCTAGCACAGATACGCAGTATTTT.

This sequence joins TRBV4-3 and TRBJ2-2, with TRBD2 matching over 8 bases. This CDR3 comprises 15 residues. Germline assignment: CDR1 LGHNA and CDR2 YSLEER. Losses at the gene ends were 4 bases for V and 4 bases for J; bases not matched to a gene: 5. CDR3 region: CASSLSGSGTGELFF. As DNA, the CDR3 is TGCGCCAGCAGCCTGAGCGGGAGTGGCACCGGGGAGCTGTTTTTT.

In this sample, this clone turned up once. This chain joins TRBV19 and TRBJ2-2; 9 bases line up with TRBD2. Losses at the gene ends were 3 bases for V and 4 bases for J; bases not matched to a gene: 12. CDR1 is LNHDA, CDR2 SQIVND, per germline (reference sequence). The CDR3 totals 18 residues. The CDR3 spells CASSITGRLAARTGELFF. CDR3 coding DNA: TGTGCCAGTAGTATTACGGGTAGACTAGCGGCTCGCACCGGGGAGCTGTTTTTT. Using reference TRBV19 and TRBJ2-2 for the parts outside the CDR3, the full variable domain is DGGITQSPKYLFRKEGQNVTLSCEQNLNHDAMYWYRQDPGQGLRLIYYSQIVNDFQKGDIAEGYSVSREKKESFPLTVTSAQKNPTAFYLCASSITGRLAARTGELFFGEGSRLTVL.

The sample holds one count of this clone. V gene TRBV6-5 combines with J gene TRBJ1-5; 8 nucleotides line up with TRBD1. V dropped 7 bases and J dropped 4; count of bases not matched to a gene: 3. CDR1 is MNHEY, CDR2 SVGAGI, per germline. The CDR3 extends over 13 amino acids. CDR3 bases: TGTGCCAGCACCACAGGGGGAAATCAGCCCCAGCATTTT. It encodes CASTTGGNQPQHF.